Its frequency marks the clone carrying this TCR beta chain as medium-sized. As yet, its antigen is unknown. The CDR3 extends 3 residues past the end of the read, so its final part is completed from the germline J gene. The CDR3 is made up of 20 amino acids. Germline V gene lookup returns CDR1 LGHNA and CDR2 YNFKEQ. The V segment lost 4 bases and the J segment 6 bases; nucleotides outside the gene matches: 20. Sequencing used immunoSEQ multiplex PCR; TCRdb keeps in-frame clones, though not all of them. The sample spans approximately 24,000 clones; the ten largest clones claim 3.5% to 4.5%. The data are from a study of Tregs in tolerant kidney transplant recipients. Points from the study as a whole: Activated donor B cell expansion appeared to reveal the most relevant donor-specific TCRbeta repertoire. Tolerant patients' donor-specific Tregs expanded beyond overall Tregs, suggesting antigen-driven growth.

Mixed chimerism was transient after nonmyeloablative marrow transplants from related graft donors. Unstimulated regulatory T cells (CD4+CD25+CD127-), CD4+CD25- non-regulatory cells, CD4 and CD8 cells were FACS-sorted from thawed PBMCs. The V and J genes are TRBV4-2 and TRBJ2-2; 10 nucleotides line up with TRBD2. This TCR was recovered from a human patient who received a combined kidney and bone marrow transplant. Some T cells here may be from the graft donor. The sequences come from CD4+ T cells from blood (PBMCs), collected 6 months after the transplant. Partial CDR3 DNA: TGTGCCAGCAGCCCACATTGGGGTGCCAGCGGGAGGGCCTCCGCCGGGGAG. Protein product: CASSPHWGASGRASAGE. The complete CDR3 sequence is CASSPHWGASGRASAGELFF.